This TCR beta chain was found in a study of blood T cell repertoires in COVID-19 (dated by TCRdb to between 2020 and 2021). Concerning the study at large: The collaborator samples originated in the United States, Italy and Spain and spanned the acute and convalescent phases of COVID-19. The material from the prospective study consisted of cDNA or gDNA derived from T cells, B-cell-depleted T cells, or PBMCs. Deeply sampled blood TCRbeta repertoires from subjects exposed to, actively infected with, or recovered from COVID-19 were included in the dataset. The repertoires were made available in a free public database intended to serve as a resource for research on the immune response to SARS-CoV-2. Samples came from the ongoing ImmuneRACE study (first 160 participants) plus 1,254 subjects from 6 global collaborators. The sample metadata nearly always contained a de-identified subject ID, COVID-19 status, age in years and sex. Where available, HLA class I and class II types were obtained from metadata supplied by the sample provider rather than from assay-based typing. Study-level results and caveats: Clinical and demographic metadata were provided uncurated, with the amount varying by source and participant.

V ends up 6 bases short and J 4 bases short, with an unmatched junction base count of 8. Via the germline V gene (reference sequence), CDR1 is MNHEY and CDR2 SMNVEV. The CDR3 runs 15 amino acids, cysteine and phenylalanine included. Solely the CDR3 DNA is kept, with 45 bases framed from the first base. At one collaborating source in Seattle, patients were enrolled during active infection and were followed longitudinally through the course of disease. The collaborating institutions used their own protocols to collect whole blood in K2EDTA tubes. For TCRbeta analysis, collaborator samples were shipped as frozen whole blood, as isolated PBMCs, or as DNA extracted from either sample type. TCRbeta CDR3 regions were amplified from genomic DNA by means of the immunoSEQ Assay, a bias-controlled multiplex PCR. The authors processed their data as follows. Nucleated cell counts per sample were estimated from amplification of reference gene primers within the assay. To quantify the absolute abundance of each unique TCRbeta CDR3 rearrangement, sequence reads were collapsed and filtered. Productive Simpson clonality was computed per sample as the square root of Simpson's diversity index over productive rearrangements. TCRdb obtained this table from immuneACCESS and retained in-frame rearrangements with V and J assigned. These tables miss some clones; where compared with another copy, unresolved V genes account for less than half of the shortfall, and the remainder is unexplained. V, J and clone size reflect that table, while D and trimming were determined from the DNA. The sample table shows tens of thousands of clones, and roughly nine tenths are seen once. The ten largest clones capture 18% of the sample.

Regarding this clone: The antigen it recognizes is unknown. Qualities for individual bases were not recorded, and no much larger clone is one base off.

This sequence was found in a woman aged 60 to 75 with COVID-19, enrolled during active disease. Sequenced sample: peripheral blood. The chain employs TRBV27 and TRBJ1-4; TRBD1 aligns with 7 central bases. At the DNA level, the sequence is TGTGCCAGCAGCCCGACAGGGTTTGGTAATGAAAAACTGTTTTTT. Its product reads: CASSPTGFGNEKLFF.